These 21 T cell receptor beta chains originate from one sample sequenced in a study of OX40 agonist ivuxolimab in advanced cancers. The repertoire was sequenced with immunoSEQ multiplex PCR; TCRdb's copy has only in-frame clones and lacks some. The profile shows nearly 60,000 clones, 88% of them singletons. The sample consisted of CD4+ or CD8+ T cells sorted from blood, taken in a trial of the OX40 agonist ivuxolimab. The receptors were gathered from an adult with an advanced solid tumor such as melanoma, head and neck, liver or kidney cancer.

This clone was found once. J is TRBJ2-7 and V is TRBV5-8; 9 nucleotides agree with TRBD2. The CDR3 runs 16 residues. The trim removed 4 bases at V and 5 bases at J, leaving 13 bases unmatched. The germline V gene has CDR1 SGHTS and CDR2 YDEGEE. This chain's CDR3 is CASSPYGGRASDEQYF. The CDR3 DNA reads TGTGCCAGCAGCCCTTACGGCGGGAGGGCCTCGGACGAGCAGTACTTC.

V is TRBV5-6 and J is TRBJ2-7; D is unresolved. Trimming cost V 2 bases and J 6 bases, with 9 bases left between them. The CDR3 is made up of 12 amino acids. Germline CDR1 reads SGHDT; CDR2 reads YYEEEE. In DNA form, the CDR3 reads TGTGCCAGCAGCTTTGGCCTTCGCGAGCAGTACTTC. Amino acid sequence: CASSFGLREQYF. Drawing the rest from reference TRBV5-6 and TRBJ2-7, the complete variable domain is DAGVTQSPTHLIKTRGQQVTLRCSPKSGHDTVSWYQQALGQGPQFIFQYYEEEERQRGNFPDRFSGHQFPNYSSELNVNALLLGDSALYLCASSFGLREQYFGPGTRLTVT.

The J gene is TRBJ2-7, the V gene TRBV29-1; TRBD2 is a possible D gene (6 bases). This CDR3 region has 13 residues. Trimming took 4 bases from V and 3 from J, leaving 13 bases between them. CDR1 is SQVTM, CDR2 ANQGSEA, per germline. This chain's CDR3 is CSVAPGGFYEQYF. CDR3 sequence (DNA): TGCAGCGTTGCCCCCGGGGGATTCTACGAGCAGTACTTC.

For the CDR3, the DNA is TGTGCCAGCAGCTTGGGTACAACTAGCGGGGGTCTCACAGATACGCAGTATTTT. Translating gives CASSLGTTSGGLTDTQYF. The chain uses TRBV11-3 and TRBJ2-3; 11 bases map to TRBD2. Per the germline V gene, CDR1 is SGHNT and CDR2 is YENEEA. Trimming at V came to 3 bases and at J to 2 bases, leaving 10 bases not matched to a gene. The CDR3 sequence is 18 residues long.

This chain links TRBV7-2 with TRBJ1-1, with 8 bases identical to TRBD1. The CDR3 covers 16 residues. Trimming removed 5 bases from V and 5 bases from J; junction bases left unmatched: 13. CDR1 and CDR2 (germline): SGHTA, FQGNSA. As DNA, the CDR3 is TGTGCCAGCAGCCCGATTGAGACAGGGGTCAGGACTGAAGCTTTCTTT. It codes for CASSPIETGVRTEAFF.

The chain combines TRBV10-3 with TRBJ1-2, with D hard to call. The length of the CDR3 is 15 residues. The V gene's germline CDR1 is ENHRY and CDR2 SYGVKD. Trimming took off 3 bases at V and 4 bases at J, with 15 bases between the two ends. The CDR3 loop is CAISDDVRESYGYTF. DNA of the CDR3: TGTGCCATCAGTGACGACGTCCGGGAGAGCTATGGCTACACCTTC.

CDR3 sequence reads: CSACDRGSTEAFF. The CDR3, as DNA: TGCAGCGCCTGCGACAGAGGGAGCACTGAAGCTTTCTTT. This rearrangement joins TRBV29-1 to TRBJ1-1, with D possibly matching TRBD1 (5 bases). There are 13 residues in the CDR3. V gave up 7 bases and J gave up 4 bases, with 16 bases separating them. The V gene's germline CDR1 is SQVTM and CDR2 ANQGSEA. Supplemented by reference TRBV29-1 and TRBJ1-1, the full variable domain reads SAVISQKPSRDICQRGTSLTIQCQVDSQVTMMFWYRQQPGQSLTLIATANQGSEATYESGFVIDKFPISRPNLTFSTLTVSNMSPEDSSIYLCSACDRGSTEAFFGQGTRLTVV.

This clone has a handful of counts. The chain recombines TRBV29-1 with TRBJ1-1; TRBD1 matches at 8 bases. The CDR3 consists of 13 residues. CDR1 is SQVTM and CDR2 is ANQGSEA in the germline V gene. J gave up 4 bases and V 2 bases, and 3 bases lay outside the gene matches. DNA for the CDR3: TGCAGCGTTGAAAAGGACAGGGTCACTGAAGCTTTCTTT. Translating it yields CSVEKDRVTEAFF.

This clone is a singleton in its sample. The chain uses TRBV5-4 and TRBJ2-2; D is undetermined. Germline assignment: CDR1 SGHNT and CDR2 YYREEE (reference sequence). The CDR3 length is 12 residues. The V gene lost 0 bases and the J gene lost 7 bases, with 4 bases spanning the gap. The CDR3 loop reads CASSLARGELFF. CDR3 in DNA: TGTGCCAGCAGCTTGGCCCGCGGGGAGCTGTTTTTT.

This clone was seen only once. The chain links TRBV4-3 to TRBJ1-1, with 7 positions matching TRBD1. The CDR3 consists of 19 residues. Germline CDR1 LGHNA, CDR2 YSLEER. V was clipped by 1 base and J by 2 bases; unmatched bases: 16. The CDR3 here is CASSQANYPTGTDNTEAFF. DNA for the CDR3: TGCGCCAGCAGCCAAGCTAATTATCCCACCGGGACAGATAACACTGAAGCTTTCTTT.

V usage is TRBV5-1 and J usage is TRBJ2-3, with TRBD2 identical over 11 bases. Germline lookup yields CDR1 SGHRS and CDR2 YFSETQ. This CDR3 has 17 residues. The J segment lost 2 bases and the V segment lost 0 bases, leaving 5 bases of the junction unmatched. The CDR3 protein is CASSLGTTSGTTDTQYF. The DNA for the CDR3 is TGCGCCAGCAGCTTGGGAACGACTAGCGGGACCACAGATACGCAGTATTTT.

The chain links TRBV27 to TRBJ2-2; D gene uncertain. Deletions cut 6 bases from V and 8 bases from J, with 16 bases between. The CDR3 runs 14 residues. Germline loops: CDR1 MNHEY, CDR2 SMNVEV (reference sequence). The CDR3 spells CASSQFVGSGELFF. The CDR3 DNA reads TGTGCCAGCAGCCAATTTGTAGGTTCGGGGGAGCTGTTTTTT.

The chain is built from TRBV5-4 and TRBJ2-5, with 9 positions matching TRBD2. Trimming removed 2 bases from V and 2 bases from J; junction bases left unmatched: 4. CDR1 and CDR2 (germline): SGHNT, YYREEE (reference sequence). CDR3 length equals 15 residues. DNA for the CDR3: TGTGCCAGCAGCTTTGGACTAGCGATACAAGAGACCCAGTACTTC. This sequence encodes CASSFGLAIQETQYF.

This chain joins TRBV9 and TRBJ2-3; D could derive from TRBD1 or TRBD2 (5 bases each). The CDR3 runs to 14 residues. CDR1 and CDR2 from the germline V gene are SGDLS and YYNGEE. V was trimmed by 0 bases and J by 2 bases, leaving 7 bases between them. CDR3 residues: CASSVAGHTDTQYF. The CDR3 bases are TGTGCCAGCAGCGTAGCGGGGCACACAGATACGCAGTATTTT.

This clone was picked up a small number of times. The CDR3 nucleotides read TGCGCCAGCAGCCCAGGCGGTGCGGAAGGTAATGAAAAACTGTTTTTT. Protein: CASSPGGAEGNEKLFF. This chain uses TRBV5-1 with TRBJ1-4; no firm D call. This CDR3 is 16 amino acids long. V lost 4 bases to trimming and J lost 4 bases, with 17 bases between them. Germline CDR1 reads SGHRS; CDR2 reads YFSETQ.

The CDR3 here is CASSEDRAVYQPQHF. The CDR3 DNA sequence: TGTGCCAGTAGTGAGGACAGGGCGGTATATCAGCCCCAGCATTTT. This chain connects TRBV19 to TRBJ1-5; TRBD1 agrees at 8 bases. V lost 5 bases, J lost 5 bases, and 8 bases stayed unmatched. Germline CDR1 and CDR2: LNHDA and SQIVND (reference sequence). The CDR3 is made up of 15 amino acids. Looking up the rest from reference TRBV19 and TRBJ1-5 gives the full variable domain: DGGITQSPKYLFRKEGQNVTLSCEQNLNHDAMYWYRQDPGQGLRLIYYSQIVNDFQKGDIAEGYSVSREKKESFPLTVTSAQKNPTAFYLCASSEDRAVYQPQHFGDGTRLSIL.

The V call is TRBV6-6, the J call TRBJ1-5, with unresolved D. The CDR3 length is 14 residues. V lost 2 bases and J lost 4, with 9 bases in between. Germline-derived CDR1 and CDR2 are MNHNY and SVGAGI (reference sequence). The CDR3 spells CASSYVGSNQPQHF. DNA for the CDR3: TGTGCCAGCAGTTACGTGGGGTCGAATCAGCCCCAGCATTTT.

CDR3 loop: CASSQQGWMNTEAFF. DNA for the CDR3: TGTGCCAGCAGCCAACAGGGTTGGATGAACACTGAAGCTTTCTTT. The chain combines TRBV4-2 with TRBJ1-1, with D possibly being TRBD1 (5 bases). V was pared by 2 bases and J by 0 bases, with 10 bases between. The CDR3 has 15 amino acids. In germline, CDR1 is LGHNA, CDR2 YNFKEQ.

The gene calls are TRBV10-3 and TRBJ1-2; TRBD1 agrees at 7 bases. The CDR3 sequence is 15 residues long. V lost 5 bases to trimming and J lost 1 base; unmatched junction nucleotides: 7. Germline V gene data show CDR1 as ENHRY and CDR2 as SYGVKD. The CDR3 DNA follows: TGTGCCATCAGTCTTGACAGGGAAAGTAACTATGGCTACACCTTC. It yields the protein CAISLDRESNYGYTF.

The rearrangement uses TRBV30 and TRBJ1-1, with unresolved D. Per germline, CDR1 GTSNPN and CDR2 SVGIG (reference sequence). CDR3 length: 15 amino acids. V shed 0 bases and J shed 2 bases, with 13 bases lying between them. The CDR3: CAWSVNSATNTEAFF. CDR3 bases: TGTGCCTGGAGTGTAAACTCGGCCACAAACACTGAAGCTTTCTTT.

J is TRBJ1-2 and V is TRBV10-3; 8 bases line up with TRBD1. V was clipped by 6 bases and J by 7 bases; unmatched bases: 7. The CDR3 covers 13 residues. Looked up from germline, CDR1 is ENHRY and CDR2 is SYGVKD. CDR3 nucleotides: TGTGCCATCAGAATGGACAGGGCATCTGGCTACACCTTC. It specifies CAIRMDRASGYTF.